Listed below are T cell receptor beta chains from one sample, sequenced in a study of T cell changes during pregnancy in multiple sclerosis. Sequenced by immunoSEQ multiplex PCR; TCRdb stores in-frame clones only, minus some. Of 35,000 to 55,000 clones in the sample, roughly 93% are singletons; the top ten hold roughly 3.9%. Sequences were derived from CD8+ T cells from peripheral blood mononuclear cells, sampled after pregnancy. These receptors were taken from a female donor with multiple sclerosis, enrolled in a pregnancy study. Both conserved end residues are part of each CDR3. Rows give clone size only sometimes, using once, few, many, or a class for an expanded clone.

>.|TRBV13|14
CASSFFGPNTEAFF
>.|TRBV18|14
CASSTGTGEYEQYF
>.|TRBV5-1|15
CASSLAGGEVASQYF
>.|TRBV9|15
CASSVGLAGTGELFF
>.|TRBV28|16
CASSFLEGSSYNEQFF
>.|TRBV27|16
CASSLSEGVPNTEAFF
>.|TRBV9|15
CASSPSLAGTYEQYF
>.|TRBV13|18
CASSLGTTGTSDTDTQYF
>.|TRBV29-1|12
CSVEETYNEQFF
>.|TRBV27|15
CASSPRLAGIETQYF
>.|TRBV6-1|14
CASTPAGDTGELFF
>.|TRBV29-1|12
CSVEGIRETQYF
>.|TRBV28|12
CASSLTENEQFF
>.|TRBV13|14
CASSPRKRAYEQYF
>.|TRBV27|12
CASSFVGGEQFF
>once|TRBV15|15
CATREVGTGFVGYTF
>.|TRBV7-9|16
CASSASGGEPYNGYTF
>once|TRBV2|18
CASSGHRSGTGFYNEQFF
>.|TRBV15|14
CATSRARGRDEQYF
>.|TRBV19|15
CASSIALVPPNEQFF
>.|TRBV5-1|13
CASSFDSYYEQYF
>once|TRBV7-6|12
CASSHLLPKQFF
>.|TRBV9|14
CASSSLAGWNEQFF
>.|TRBV5-4|16
CASSSFPRTAPVPLHF
>.|TRBV5-1|14
CASSLGQDFYGYTF
>once|TRBV7-9|15
CASSLTGGINEKLFF
>.|TRBV5-1|16
CASSVLERQDWETQYF
>.|TRBV6-4|16
CASSDGDKGDYNEQFF
>.|TRBV9|14
CASSVETGWDEQYF
>.|TRBV4-1|15
CASSQDRTGGYEQYF
>once|TRBV19|15
CASSITAAMNTEAFF
>.|TRBV9|16
CASSVEGSGREETQYF
>.|TRBV10-3|14
CAISESLTGQPQHF
>.|TRBV5-1|12
CASSLAGEKLFF
>.|TRBV7-9|15
CASSLIDRGGYEQYF
>.|TRBV7-2|15
CASSPQWASGNTIYF
>.|TRBV7-8|17
CASSYLQGVPSYNEQFF
>.|TRBV7-9|11
CASSSLLEAFF
>.|TRBV5-1|16
CASSLYTSGGAYEQYF
>.|TRBV27|14
CASSPGQGTYGYTF
>.|TRBV4-1|16
CASSQTPGAGANVLTF
>once|TRBV28|16
CASSFLGRAPSYEQYF